The 16 T cell receptor beta chains given below trace back to one sample, sequenced in a study of cytomegalovirus exposure and HLA in healthy donors. Use of 60 Vbeta and 13 Jbeta primers characterized the PCR. Generated by immunoSEQ multiplex PCR, the TCRdb table keeps only in-frame clones and is missing some. The table shows 100,000 to 150,000 clones, with about 80% occurring only once. Sequencing was performed on PBMCs. The receptors derive from a man aged 30-40 years in good health and CMV-seropositive.

This clone was counted only a few times. The chain links TRBV6-1 to TRBJ2-2; tentatively, D is TRBD1 (6 bases). Per the germline V gene, CDR1 is MNHNS and CDR2 is SASEGT. This CDR3 is built from 14 residues. With 7 bases removed from V and 0 bases from J, the gap between germline ends came to 9 bases. The CDR3 sequence: CASNQGTNTGELFF. DNA of the CDR3: TGTGCCAGCAATCAGGGGACGAACACCGGGGAGCTGTTTTTT.

The J gene is TRBJ2-7, the V gene TRBV27; D remains ambiguous. The V end was cut by 5 bases, the J end by 4 bases, with 12 bases between. In germline, CDR1 is MNHEY, CDR2 SMNVEV (reference sequence). The CDR3 spans 13 residues. The CDR3 DNA reads as TGTGCCAGCAGTCTCGCCCCGAGGTACGAGCAGTACTTC. This gives the protein CASSLAPRYEQYF.

This clone was found a few times. The chain employs TRBV11-2 and TRBJ2-7; D remains unclear. The CDR3 has 12 amino acids. The germline CDR1 and CDR2 sequences are SGHAT and FQNNGV. V was shortened by 1 base and J by 5 bases, with 6 bases between the two germline ends. This CDR3 reads CASSLGIDEQYF. The DNA for the CDR3 is TGTGCCAGCAGCTTAGGTATCGACGAGCAGTACTTC.

V gene TRBV5-1 combines with J gene TRBJ2-1; 12 positions match TRBD2. The junction had 3 bases not matched to a gene; V was cut back by 0 bases and J by 5 bases. Germline V gives CDR1 SGHRS, CDR2 YFSETQ. The CDR3 is made up of 16 amino acids. CDR3 region: CASSLALAGGNNEQFF. The DNA for the CDR3 is TGCGCCAGCAGCTTGGCCCTAGCGGGAGGGAACAATGAGCAGTTCTTC.

CDR3 nucleotides: TGTGCCAGCTCACCACGAGGACTACAGTACAATGAGCAGTTCTTC. Protein: CASSPRGLQYNEQFF. V gene TRBV18 combines with J gene TRBJ2-1; perhaps TRBD2 as D (6 bases). Trimming took off 1 base at V and 4 bases at J, with 11 bases between the two ends. CDR1 KGHSH and CDR2 LQKENI come from the germline V gene. The CDR3 loop spans 15 amino acids.

This clone was counted once. The V call is TRBV29-1, the J call TRBJ2-7; a possible D gene is TRBD1 (6 bases). Germline CDR1 is SQVTM and CDR2 is ANQGSEA. This CDR3 is built from 14 residues. Deletions cut 6 bases from V and 1 base from J, with 16 bases between. CDR3 coding DNA: TGCAGCGTATGGGAGCAAGGGGGTTCCTACGAGCAGTACTTC. It yields the protein CSVWEQGGSYEQYF.

In the case of this clone: The sample holds other DNA sequences that translate to the same CDR3. The gene calls are TRBV19 and TRBJ1-2, with 8 nucleotides matching TRBD1. Germline values: CDR1 LNHDA, CDR2 SQIVND (reference sequence). The junction had 1 base not matched to a gene; V was cut back by 4 bases and J by 6 bases. This CDR3 has 12 residues. CDR3 coding DNA: TGTGCCAGTAGTAAACAGGGGGATGGCTACACCTTC. Translating it yields CASSKQGDGYTF.

The chain combines TRBV6-5 with TRBJ2-7; D remains ambiguous. Germline V gene data show CDR1 as MNHEY and CDR2 as SVGAGI. This CDR3 has 14 residues. V shed 8 bases and J shed 4 bases, with 18 bases lying between them. CDR3 protein: CASPLMGYDYEQYF. The CDR3 DNA reads TGTGCCAGCCCCTTGATGGGCTATGATTACGAGCAGTACTTC.

The chain is built from TRBV6-1 and TRBJ2-7; the D gene is possibly TRBD1 (5 bases). This CDR3 region has 14 residues. V dropped 6 bases and J dropped 1 base, with 13 bases sitting between them. Germline CDR1 is MNHNS and CDR2 is SASEGT. The CDR3 region has the DNA TGTGCCAGCAGGTCACAGGACATATCCTACGAGCAGTACTTC. This codes for CASRSQDISYEQYF.

J is TRBJ2-3 and V is TRBV7-2; 8 nucleotides align to TRBD1. The CDR3 contains 17 residues. Germline V gene lookup returns CDR1 SGHTA and CDR2 FQGNSA. The trim removed 1 base at V and 6 bases at J, leaving 12 bases unmatched. CDR3 amino acids: CASSLGVGQGRSDTQYF. The CDR3 coding sequence is TGTGCCAGCAGCTTAGGAGTTGGACAGGGACGGTCTGATACGCAGTATTTT.

The J gene is TRBJ2-1, the V gene TRBV7-2; TRBD2 agrees at 10 bases. V gave up 5 bases and J gave up 5 bases; unmatched junction bases: 6. The CDR3 runs 15 residues. Germline values: CDR1 SGHTA, CDR2 FQGNSA. The CDR3 DNA is TGTGCCAGCAGCGTGAAACTAGCGGGGCACAATGAGCAGTTCTTC. Protein: CASSVKLAGHNEQFF.

Points on this clone: This CDR3 is also generated by other DNA sequences in the sample. The chain is built from TRBV7-3 and TRBJ2-3; 7 nucleotides match TRBD2. This CDR3 comprises 14 residues. Germline-derived CDR1 and CDR2 are SGHTA and FQGTGA. V lost 5 bases to trimming and J lost 0 bases; unmatched junction nucleotides: 2. CDR3 region: CASSSSGSTDTQYF. CDR3 bases: TGTGCCAGCAGCAGTAGCGGGAGCACAGATACGCAGTATTTT.

The chain carries TRBV7-8 and TRBJ2-2; unclear D gene. Germline values: CDR1 SGHVS, CDR2 FQNEAQ. V was clipped by 5 bases and J by 6 bases, with 13 bases between them. The CDR3 consists of 14 residues. The CDR3 here is CASSQDELAGELFF. As DNA, the CDR3 is TGTGCCAGCAGCCAAGATGAGTTAGCCGGGGAGCTGTTTTTT.

The chain recombines TRBV11-2 with TRBJ2-1; TRBD2 aligns across 9 bases. The V gene end was trimmed by 5 bases and the J gene end by 3 bases; junction bases not matched to a gene: 8. Per germline, CDR1 SGHAT and CDR2 FQNNGV. This CDR3 contains 16 residues. The CDR3, as DNA: TGTGCCAGCAGCGTTAGCGGGAGTTGGGGCTACAATGAGCAGTTCTTC. This codes for CASSVSGSWGYNEQFF.

This clone was seen once. The chain combines TRBV30 with TRBJ2-3, with D perhaps TRBD2 (6 bases). This CDR3 contains 16 residues. Trimming took off 2 bases at V and 0 bases at J, with 15 bases between the two ends. Per the germline V gene, CDR1 is GTSNPN and CDR2 is SVGIG (reference sequence). CDR3 sequence: CAWSPQGGFSTDTQYF. CDR3 nucleotides: TGTGCCTGGAGTCCCCAGGGAGGCTTTAGCACAGATACGCAGTATTTT.

This rearrangement joins TRBV10-3 to TRBJ2-3; D remains unclear. Germline V gives CDR1 ENHRY, CDR2 SYGVKD. The CDR3 is made up of 11 amino acids. Trimming removed 3 bases at V and 10 bases at J, with 8 bases between. Here the CDR3 DNA reads TGTGCCATCAGTGACGGTGCGGCGCAGTATTTT. Translating gives CAISDGAAQYF.